This passage covers 6 T cell receptor beta chains from one sample sequenced in a study of OX40 agonist ivuxolimab in advanced cancers. Profiling relied on immunoSEQ multiplex PCR, and the TCRdb table lists in-frame clones only, not all of them. The repertoire holds around 67,000 clones, with 80% as singletons. The sequences come from CD4+ or CD8+ T cells sorted from blood, collected in a trial of the OX40 agonist ivuxolimab. The receptor set was obtained from an adult with an advanced solid tumor such as melanoma, head and neck, liver or kidney cancer.

This rearrangement joins TRBV5-1 to TRBJ1-4; 9 bases match TRBD1. The CDR3 has 18 amino acids. Trimming cost V 5 bases and J 0 bases; bases outside gene matches: 11. The germline V gene has CDR1 SGHRS and CDR2 YFSETQ. The CDR3 DNA reads TGCGCCAGCAGACTCTCTGACAGGGGGTTTACAACTAATGAAAAACTGTTTTTT. Protein sequence: CASRLSDRGFTTNEKLFF. Filled out from reference TRBV5-1 and TRBJ1-4, the complete variable domain reads KAGVTQTPRYLIKTRGQQVTLSCSPISGHRSVSWYQQTPGQGLQFLFEYFSETQRNKGNFPGRFSGRQFSNSRSEMNVSTLELGDSALYLCASRLSDRGFTTNEKLFFGSGTQLSVL.

V usage is TRBV19 and J usage is TRBJ1-5; maybe TRBD1 (5 bases). Deletions cut 8 bases from V and 7 bases from J, with 18 bases between. The germline V gene encodes CDR1 LNHDA and CDR2 SQIVND (reference sequence). This CDR3 spans 14 amino acids. The CDR3 here is CASFSGVPRQPQHF. The CDR3 DNA is TGTGCCAGTTTCTCGGGGGTCCCGAGACAGCCCCAGCATTTT. The whole variable domain, remainder taken from reference TRBV19 and TRBJ1-5, is DGGITQSPKYLFRKEGQNVTLSCEQNLNHDAMYWYRQDPGQGLRLIYYSQIVNDFQKGDIAEGYSVSREKKESFPLTVTSAQKNPTAFYLCASFSGVPRQPQHFGDGTRLSIL.

The chain is built from TRBV6-5 and TRBJ1-1, with D maybe TRBD1 (5 bases). Germline V gene data show CDR1 as MNHEY and CDR2 as SVGAGI. The V end was cut by 6 bases, the J end by 0 bases, with 8 bases between. The CDR3 runs to 13 residues. In nucleotides, the CDR3 is TGTGCCAGCAGGGGGACGGTGAACACTGAAGCTTTCTTT. Its protein product is CASRGTVNTEAFF.

V and J are TRBV15 and TRBJ1-5; D gene unclear. This CDR3 is built from 15 residues. V gave up 0 bases and J gave up 1 base, with 7 bases separating them. Germline CDR1 LNHNV, CDR2 YYDKDF (reference sequence). Here the CDR3 DNA reads TGTGCCACCAGCAGAGAAAAACAGAGCAATCAGCCCCAGCATTTT. It is translated as CATSREKQSNQPQHF.

The chain is built from TRBV15 and TRBJ1-5; no firm D call. This CDR3 has 16 residues. V lost 0 bases to trimming and J lost 0 bases, with 9 bases between them. Germline loops: CDR1 LNHNV, CDR2 YYDKDF (reference sequence). DNA of the CDR3: TGTGCCACCAGCAGAGATCGTTCCATTAGCAATCAGCCCCAGCATTTT. Translated, it gives CATSRDRSISNQPQHF.

The chain links TRBV2 to TRBJ2-3, with no clear D. Germline-derived CDR1 and CDR2 are SNHLY and FYNNEI. The ends were cut back, 1 base at V and 0 bases at J, with 2 bases in the middle. The CDR3 is 13 amino acids. Here the CDR3 reads CASSEGSTDTQYF. As DNA, the CDR3 is TGTGCCAGCAGTGAAGGCAGCACAGATACGCAGTATTTT.